This T cell receptor beta chain appears in the sequencing data of a study of T-cell memory formation after mild COVID-19. Study-level information: TCR clusters were mostly donor specific.

Deletions cut 8 bases from V and 7 bases from J, with 14 bases between. Germline V lookup: CDR1 SQVTM, CDR2 ANQGSEA. The CDR3 is 11 amino acids. Employing constant-segment primers, 5'RACE generated TCR alpha and TCR beta cDNA libraries bearing sample barcodes and UMIs. One entry per CDR3 protein, called by TCRdb with MiXCR from the 5' RACE reads. This sample has fewer than 500,000 distinct CDR3 sequences, with approximately 23% found just once. The sequenced sample consisted of PBMCs or a T cell subset sorted from them (not recorded which). This TCR came from an adult woman who had mild COVID-19 (a few samples of this study predate the infection). Cell type and time point are not known. The chain combines TRBV29-1 with TRBJ1-1, with no clear D. CDR3 nucleotides: TGCAGCCCCTGGGAGGCAGGTGAAGCTTTCTTT. Translated, it gives CSPWEAGEAFF.